This TCR beta chain emerged from a study of T-cell reconstitution after alpha-beta-depleted transplantation in children. This clonotype came up many times. V dropped 5 bases and J dropped 0; count of bases not matched to a gene: 5. CDR1 and CDR2 from the germline V gene are SQVTM and ANQGSEA. This CDR3 contains 15 residues. TCRbeta library construction was performed incorporating unique molecular identifiers. TCRdb passed the PCR reads through MiXCR, listing each CDR3 protein once. The data contain 440,000 or so distinct CDR3 sequences, 43% of them singletons. This sequence originates from a girl aged 2 to 9 with aplastic anemia, due to receive a stem cell transplant. The input for sequencing was PBMCs, taken before TCRalphabeta/CD19-depleted stem cell transplant. The rearrangement joins TRBV29-1 to TRBJ2-3; TRBD2 matches at 10 bases. Here the CDR3 reads CSVLGLAASTDTQYF. The CDR3 DNA sequence: TGCAGCGTTCTTGGACTAGCGGCTAGCACAGATACGCAGTATTTT.